The source of this T cell receptor (beta chain) is a study of post-analysis software for immune sequencing data. Study-level findings and limits: Relative to controls, patients had five TRBV segments at higher frequency, with TRBV5-6, TRBV5-1 and TRBV20-1 among these. Significantly lower normalized Chao1 diversity was seen in multiple sclerosis patients than in controls.

This clonotype showed up just a few times. Its antigen remains unidentified. CDR1 is DFQATT and CDR2 is SNEGSKA in the germline V gene (reference sequence). V was pared by 6 bases and J by 3 bases, with 13 bases of the junction left unmatched. The CDR3 runs to 16 residues. Presence of unique molecular identifiers characterized the TCR beta cDNA libraries. TCRdb called the PCR reads again in MiXCR, with one record for every CDR3 protein. The sample shows some 800,000 distinct CDR3 sequences, around 42% of them seen only once. V usage is TRBV20-1 and J usage is TRBJ2-1, with 8 positions matching TRBD1. Sequences were obtained from blood. The TCR was taken from a girl aged 5-17 years with multiple sclerosis. DNA of the CDR3: TGCAGTGCCATTCATCGAGGACAGGGATACTACAATGAGCAGTTCTTC. Residues: CSAIHRGQGYYNEQFF.